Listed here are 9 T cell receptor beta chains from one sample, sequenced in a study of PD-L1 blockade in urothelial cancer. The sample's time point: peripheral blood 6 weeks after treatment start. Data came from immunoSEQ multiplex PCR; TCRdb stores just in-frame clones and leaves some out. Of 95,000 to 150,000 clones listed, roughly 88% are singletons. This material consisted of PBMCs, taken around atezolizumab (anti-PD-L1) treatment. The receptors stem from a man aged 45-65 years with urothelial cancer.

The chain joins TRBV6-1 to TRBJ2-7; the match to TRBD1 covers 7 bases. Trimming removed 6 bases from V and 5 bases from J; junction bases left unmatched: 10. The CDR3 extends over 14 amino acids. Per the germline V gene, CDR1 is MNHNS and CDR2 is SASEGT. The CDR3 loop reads CASSVTGVDDEQYF. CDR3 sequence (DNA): TGTGCCAGCAGCGTAACAGGGGTGGATGACGAGCAGTACTTC.

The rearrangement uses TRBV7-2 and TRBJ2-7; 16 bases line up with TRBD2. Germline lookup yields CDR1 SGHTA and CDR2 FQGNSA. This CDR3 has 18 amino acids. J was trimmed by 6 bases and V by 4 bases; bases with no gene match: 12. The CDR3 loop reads CASSSNQGTSGRGREQYF. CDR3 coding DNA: TGTGCCAGCAGCTCGAACCAGGGGACTAGCGGGAGGGGTCGCGAGCAGTACTTC.

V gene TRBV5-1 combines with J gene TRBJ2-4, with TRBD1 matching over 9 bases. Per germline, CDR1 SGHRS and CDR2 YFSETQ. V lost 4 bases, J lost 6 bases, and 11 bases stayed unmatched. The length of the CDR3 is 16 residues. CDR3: CASSETGGGYGNIQYF. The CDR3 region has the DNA TGCGCCAGCAGCGAAACAGGGGGCGGGTATGGAAACATTCAGTACTTC.

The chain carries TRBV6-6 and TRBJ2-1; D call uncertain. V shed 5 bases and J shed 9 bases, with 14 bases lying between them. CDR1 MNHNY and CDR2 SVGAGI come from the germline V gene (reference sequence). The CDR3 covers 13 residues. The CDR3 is CASSTTPTSEQFF. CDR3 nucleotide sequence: TGTGCCAGCAGTACTACGCCGACTTCTGAGCAGTTCTTC.

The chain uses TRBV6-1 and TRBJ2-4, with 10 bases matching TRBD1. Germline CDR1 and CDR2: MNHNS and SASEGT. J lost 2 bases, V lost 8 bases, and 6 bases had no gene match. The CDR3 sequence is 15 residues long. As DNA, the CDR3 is TGTGCCAGCTCCGGGACAGGGGAACCCAAAAACATTCAGTACTTC. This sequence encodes CASSGTGEPKNIQYF.

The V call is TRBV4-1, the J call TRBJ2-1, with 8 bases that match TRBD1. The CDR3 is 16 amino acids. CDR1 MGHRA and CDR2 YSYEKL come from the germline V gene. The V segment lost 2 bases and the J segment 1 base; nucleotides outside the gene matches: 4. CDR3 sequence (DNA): TGCGCCAGCAGCCAAATGACAGGGGTTTCCTACAATGAGCAGTTCTTC. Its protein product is CASSQMTGVSYNEQFF.

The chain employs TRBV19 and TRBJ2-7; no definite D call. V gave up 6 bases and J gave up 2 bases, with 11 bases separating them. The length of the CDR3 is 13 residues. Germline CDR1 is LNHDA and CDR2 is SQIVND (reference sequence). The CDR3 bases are TGTGCCAGTAGCTCTAGTATCCCCTACGAGCAGTACTTC. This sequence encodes CASSSSIPYEQYF.

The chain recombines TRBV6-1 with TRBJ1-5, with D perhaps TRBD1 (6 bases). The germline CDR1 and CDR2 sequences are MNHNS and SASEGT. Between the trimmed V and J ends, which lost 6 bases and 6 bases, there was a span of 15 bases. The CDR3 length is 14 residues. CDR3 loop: CASRKIQGGQPQHF. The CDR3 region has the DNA TGTGCCAGCAGAAAGATACAGGGCGGTCAGCCCCAGCATTTT.

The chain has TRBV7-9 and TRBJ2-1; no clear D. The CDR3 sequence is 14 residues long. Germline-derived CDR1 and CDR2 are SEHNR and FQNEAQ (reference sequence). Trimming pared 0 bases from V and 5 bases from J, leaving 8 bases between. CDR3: CASSLAHVDNEQFF. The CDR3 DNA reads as TGTGCCAGCAGCTTAGCCCACGTAGACAATGAGCAGTTCTTC.